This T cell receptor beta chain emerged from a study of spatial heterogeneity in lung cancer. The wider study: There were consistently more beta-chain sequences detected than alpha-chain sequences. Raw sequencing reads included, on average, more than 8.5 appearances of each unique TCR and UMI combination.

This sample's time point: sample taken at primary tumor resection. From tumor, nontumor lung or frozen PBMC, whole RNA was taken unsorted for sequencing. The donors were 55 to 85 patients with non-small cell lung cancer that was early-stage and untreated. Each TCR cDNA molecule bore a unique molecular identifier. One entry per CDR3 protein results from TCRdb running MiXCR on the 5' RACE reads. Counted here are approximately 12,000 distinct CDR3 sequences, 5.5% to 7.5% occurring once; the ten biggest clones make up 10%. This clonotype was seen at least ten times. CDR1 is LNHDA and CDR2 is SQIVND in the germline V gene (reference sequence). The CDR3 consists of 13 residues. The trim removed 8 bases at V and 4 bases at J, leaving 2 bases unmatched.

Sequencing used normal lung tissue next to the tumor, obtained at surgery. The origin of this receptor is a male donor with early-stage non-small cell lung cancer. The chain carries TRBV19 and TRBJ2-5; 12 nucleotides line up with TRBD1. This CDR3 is CASGTGGLETQYF. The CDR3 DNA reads TGTGCCAGTGGGACAGGGGGCCTAGAGACCCAGTACTTC.